This T cell receptor beta chain came from a study of blood T cell repertoires in COVID-19. Overall study context: There were acute and convalescent COVID-19 samples, and they came from the United States, Italy and Spain. PBMCs, B-cell-depleted T cells, or T cells provided the cDNA or gDNA that made up the material.

Trimming pared 2 bases from V and 8 bases from J, leaving 13 bases between. CDR3 length: 15 amino acids. The germline CDR1 and CDR2 sequences are MNHNS and SASEGT. This clone was found once. Original processing methods: How many nucleated cells were present was estimated from reference gene primer amplification. Only in-frame clones appear in the TCRdb table, and some are missing; sequencing was by immunoSEQ multiplex PCR. The D gene and trimming were derived from the DNA, and the V and J assignments and clone size from that table. This table holds 85,000 or so clones, about nine tenths found once. Sequenced material: peripheral blood. The TCR was taken from a man aged 50 to 59 with active or convalescent COVID-19. This sequence joins TRBV6-1 and TRBJ1-6; D not resolved. CDR3 nucleotide sequence: TGTGCCAGCAGTGAACTAGGTTTACTCGATTCACCCCTCCACTTT. Encoded protein: CASSELGLLDSPLHF.